This TCR beta chain stems from a study of blood T cell repertoires in COVID-19. In the original processing: Scientists estimated how many nucleated cells there were by amplifying reference gene primers. The repertoire was sequenced with immunoSEQ multiplex PCR; TCRdb's copy has only in-frame clones and lacks some. V and J calls and clone size follow that table, whereas D and trimming were derived from the DNA. Of about 40,000 clones listed, 70% to 90% are singletons. Trimming removed 2 bases from V and 9 bases from J; junction bases left unmatched: 2. Germline assignment: CDR1 MNHEY and CDR2 SVGAGI. This CDR3 spans 14 amino acids.

The source of this sequence is a man aged 45-65 years in a cohort sampled during active COVID-19. The J gene is TRBJ2-7, the V gene TRBV6-5, with 15 nucleotides matching TRBD2. The specimen sequenced was peripheral blood. CDR3 sequence reads: CASSYGTSGGLQYF. The CDR3, as DNA: TGTGCCAGCAGTTACGGGACTAGCGGGGGGTTGCAGTACTTC.